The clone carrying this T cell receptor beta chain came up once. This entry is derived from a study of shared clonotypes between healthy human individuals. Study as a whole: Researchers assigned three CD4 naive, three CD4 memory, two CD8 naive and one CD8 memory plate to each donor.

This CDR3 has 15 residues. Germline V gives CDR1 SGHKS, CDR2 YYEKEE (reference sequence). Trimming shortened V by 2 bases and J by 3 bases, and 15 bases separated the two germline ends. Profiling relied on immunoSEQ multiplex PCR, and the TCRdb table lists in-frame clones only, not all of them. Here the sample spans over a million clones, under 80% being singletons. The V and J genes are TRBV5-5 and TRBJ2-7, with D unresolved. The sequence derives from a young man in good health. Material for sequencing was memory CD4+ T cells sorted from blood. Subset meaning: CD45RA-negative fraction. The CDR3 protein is CASSFTGQESYEQYF. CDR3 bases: TGTGCCAGCAGCTTTACTGGCCAGGAAAGCTACGAGCAGTACTTC.